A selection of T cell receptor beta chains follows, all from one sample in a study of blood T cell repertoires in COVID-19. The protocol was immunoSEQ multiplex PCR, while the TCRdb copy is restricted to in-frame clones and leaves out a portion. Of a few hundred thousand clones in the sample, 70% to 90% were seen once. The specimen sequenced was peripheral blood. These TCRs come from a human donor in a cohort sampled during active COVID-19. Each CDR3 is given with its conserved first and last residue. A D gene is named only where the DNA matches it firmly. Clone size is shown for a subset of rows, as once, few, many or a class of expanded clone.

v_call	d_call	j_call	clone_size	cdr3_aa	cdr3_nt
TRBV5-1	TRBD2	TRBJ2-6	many	CASSSGGTSGANVLTF	TGCGCCAGCAGCTCCGGGGGGACCTCTGGGGCCAACGTCCTGACTTTC
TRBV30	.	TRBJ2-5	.	CAWSTAGVETQYF	TGTGCCTGGAGTACGGCAGGGGTGGAGACCCAGTACTTC
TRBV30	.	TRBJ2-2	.	CAWATGGVNTGELFF	TGTGCCTGGGCGACTGGAGGGGTCAACACCGGGGAGCTGTTTTTT
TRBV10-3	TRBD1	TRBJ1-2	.	CAISESLDRGEGYTF	TGTGCCATCAGTGAGTCGCTAGACAGGGGAGAAGGCTACACCTTC
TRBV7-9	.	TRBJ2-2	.	CASSSGNTGELFF	TGTGCCAGCAGCTCGGGGAACACCGGGGAGCTGTTTTTT
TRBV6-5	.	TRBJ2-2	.	CASRADWKNTGELFF	TGTGCCAGTAGAGCGGACTGGAAGAACACCGGGGAGCTGTTTTTT
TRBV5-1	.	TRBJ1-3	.	CASSALGGSGNTIYF	TGCGCCAGCAGCGCCCTAGGGGGCTCTGGAAACACCATATATTTT
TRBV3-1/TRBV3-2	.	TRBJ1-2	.	CASSRGERGGYTF	TGTGCCAGCAGCCGGGGGGAGAGGGGTGGCTACACCTTC
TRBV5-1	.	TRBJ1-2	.	CASSLGPRYSNYGYTF	TGCGCCAGCAGCTTGGGTCCGAGATATTCTAACTATGGCTACACCTTC
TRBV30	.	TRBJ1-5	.	CAWSVGTSPNQPQHF	TGTGCCTGGAGTGTCGGGACTTCCCCCAATCAGCCCCAGCATTTT
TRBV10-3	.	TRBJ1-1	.	CAISDRLDVEAFF	TGTGCCATCAGTGACAGACTAGACGTAGAAGCTTTCTTT
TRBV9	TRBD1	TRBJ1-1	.	CASSVDRGREAFF	TGTGCCAGCAGCGTCGACAGGGGCCGTGAAGCTTTCTTT
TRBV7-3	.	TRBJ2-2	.	CASSSTGGTGELFF	TGTGCCAGCAGCTCTACCGGGGGCACCGGGGAGCTGTTTTTT
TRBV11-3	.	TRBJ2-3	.	CASSLGEDTQYF	TGTGCCAGCAGCTTAGGCGAAGATACGCAGTATTTT
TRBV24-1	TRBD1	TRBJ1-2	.	CATSDPRGQTYGYTF	TGTGCCACCAGTGACCCAAGGGGACAGACCTATGGCTACACCTTC
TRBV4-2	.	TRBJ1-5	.	CASSQAGGNQPQHF	TGTGCCAGCAGCCAAGCGGGAGGAAATCAGCCCCAGCATTTT
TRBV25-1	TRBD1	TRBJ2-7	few	CASSDGTGYEQYF	TGTGCCAGCAGTGACGGGACAGGCTACGAGCAGTACTTC
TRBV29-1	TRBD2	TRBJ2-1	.	CSAASPSSGGNEQFF	TGCAGCGCTGCTTCCCCGTCTAGCGGGGGGAATGAGCAGTTCTTC
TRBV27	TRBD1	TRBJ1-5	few	CASSYRGRNQPQHF	TGTGCCAGCAGTTACAGGGGGAGAAATCAGCCCCAGCATTTT
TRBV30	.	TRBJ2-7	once	CAWSVPPTLIGRYEQYF	TGTGCCTGGAGTGTACCCCCGACACTGATTGGGAGATACGAGCAGTACTTC
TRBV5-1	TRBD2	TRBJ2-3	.	CASTILAGGTDTQYF	TGCGCCAGCACAATACTAGCGGGGGGCACAGATACGCAGTATTTT
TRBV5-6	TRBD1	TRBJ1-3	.	CASSRQGGNTIYF	TGTGCCAGCAGTAGACAGGGTGGGAACACCATATATTTT
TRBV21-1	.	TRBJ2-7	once	CGLRGGTYEQYF	TGTGGCCTGAGGGGGGGGACCTACGAGCAGTACTTC
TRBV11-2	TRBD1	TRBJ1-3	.	CASSLRTGWRNTIYF	TGTGCCAGCAGCCTTCGGACAGGGTGGAGAAACACCATATATTTT
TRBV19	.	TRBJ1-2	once	CASSIWDTGGYTF	TGTGCCAGTAGTATATGGGACACCGGTGGCTACACCTTC
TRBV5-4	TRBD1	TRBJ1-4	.	CASSGQDRAGKLFF	TGTGCCAGCAGCGGGCAAGACAGGGCTGGAAAACTGTTTTTT
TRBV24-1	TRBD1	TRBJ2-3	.	CATSETGTGTDTQYF	TGTGCCACCAGTGAGACAGGGACCGGGACAGATACGCAGTATTTT
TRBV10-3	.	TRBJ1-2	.	CAISEPGFGGYTF	TGTGCCATCAGTGAGCCCGGGTTTGGTGGCTACACCTTC
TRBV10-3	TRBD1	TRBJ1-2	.	CAISESHTGTGMDGYTF	TGTGCCATCAGTGAGTCTCATACCGGGACAGGGATGGATGGCTACACCTTC
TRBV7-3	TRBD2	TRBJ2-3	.	CASSLAGGGAKDTQYF	TGTGCCAGCAGCTTAGCAGGCGGGGGGGCCAAAGATACGCAGTATTTT
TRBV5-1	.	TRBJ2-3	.	CASSSGGGPSTDTQYF	TGCGCCAGCAGCTCGGGCGGCGGGCCTAGCACAGATACGCAGTATTTT
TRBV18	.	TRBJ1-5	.	CASSTGAAVNQPQHF	TGTGCCAGCTCCACCGGAGCGGCAGTCAATCAGCCCCAGCATTTT
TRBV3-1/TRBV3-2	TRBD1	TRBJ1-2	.	CASSQDQTGTEVYTF	TGTGCCAGCAGCCAAGATCAGACAGGGACTGAGGTCTACACCTTC
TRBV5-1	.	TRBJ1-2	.	CASSFGDNHYGYTF	TGCGCCAGCAGCTTCGGGGACAACCACTATGGCTACACCTTC